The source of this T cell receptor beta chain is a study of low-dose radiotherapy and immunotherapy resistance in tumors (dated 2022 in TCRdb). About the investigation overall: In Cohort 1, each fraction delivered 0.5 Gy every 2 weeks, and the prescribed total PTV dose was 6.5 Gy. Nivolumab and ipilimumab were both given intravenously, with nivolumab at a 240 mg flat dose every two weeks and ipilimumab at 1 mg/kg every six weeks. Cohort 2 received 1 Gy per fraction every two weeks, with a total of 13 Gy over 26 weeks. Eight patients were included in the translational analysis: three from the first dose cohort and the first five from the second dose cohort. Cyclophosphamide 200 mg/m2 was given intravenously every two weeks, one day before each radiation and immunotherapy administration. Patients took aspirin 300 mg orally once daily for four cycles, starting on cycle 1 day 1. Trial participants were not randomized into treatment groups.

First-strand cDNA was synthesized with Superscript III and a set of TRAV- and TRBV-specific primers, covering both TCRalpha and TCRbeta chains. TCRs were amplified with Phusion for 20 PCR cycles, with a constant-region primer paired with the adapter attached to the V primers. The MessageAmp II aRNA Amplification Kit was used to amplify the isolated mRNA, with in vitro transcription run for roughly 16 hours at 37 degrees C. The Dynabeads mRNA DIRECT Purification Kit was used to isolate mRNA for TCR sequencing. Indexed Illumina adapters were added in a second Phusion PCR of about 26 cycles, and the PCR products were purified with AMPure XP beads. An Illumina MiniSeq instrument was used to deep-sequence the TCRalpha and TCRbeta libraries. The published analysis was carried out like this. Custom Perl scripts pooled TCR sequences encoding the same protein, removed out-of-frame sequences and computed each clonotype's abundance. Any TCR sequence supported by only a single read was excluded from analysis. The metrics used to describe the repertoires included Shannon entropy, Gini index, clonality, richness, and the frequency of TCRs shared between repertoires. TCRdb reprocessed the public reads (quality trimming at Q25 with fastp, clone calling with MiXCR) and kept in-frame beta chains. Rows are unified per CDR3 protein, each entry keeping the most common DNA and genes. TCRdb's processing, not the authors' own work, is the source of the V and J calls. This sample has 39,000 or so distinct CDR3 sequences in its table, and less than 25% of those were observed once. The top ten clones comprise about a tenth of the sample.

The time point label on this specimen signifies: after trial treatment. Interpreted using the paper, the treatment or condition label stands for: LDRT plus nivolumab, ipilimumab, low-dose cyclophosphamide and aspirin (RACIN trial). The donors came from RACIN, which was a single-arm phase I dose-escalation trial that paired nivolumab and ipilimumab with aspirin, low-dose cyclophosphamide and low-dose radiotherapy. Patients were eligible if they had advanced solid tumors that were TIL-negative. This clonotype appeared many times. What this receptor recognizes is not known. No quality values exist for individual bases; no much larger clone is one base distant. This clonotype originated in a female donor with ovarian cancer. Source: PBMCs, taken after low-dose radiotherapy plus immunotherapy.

The base sequence is TGTGCTAGTGGCCCGCCGCAGGTTGTTCATGGCTACACCTTC. It encodes CASGPPQVVHGYTF. The chain employs TRBV12-5 and TRBJ1-2, with no reliable assignment of the D segment. CDR1 is given as LGHNT and CDR2 as FRNRAP, both from the germline V gene. V drops 6 bases and J drops 6 bases, leaving 17 bases in between. The CDR3, from cysteine to phenylalanine, totals 14 residues. Just the 42-base CDR3 DNA is kept, in frame starting at base 1. The variable domain in full, with residues beyond the CDR3 obtained from the reference TRBV12-5 and TRBJ1-2 genes, is DARVTQTPRHKVTEMGQEVTMRCQPILGHNTVFWYRQTMMQGLELLAYFRNRAPLDDSGMPKDRFSAEMPDATLATLKIQPSEPRDSAVYFCASGPPQVVHGYTFGSGTRLTVV.